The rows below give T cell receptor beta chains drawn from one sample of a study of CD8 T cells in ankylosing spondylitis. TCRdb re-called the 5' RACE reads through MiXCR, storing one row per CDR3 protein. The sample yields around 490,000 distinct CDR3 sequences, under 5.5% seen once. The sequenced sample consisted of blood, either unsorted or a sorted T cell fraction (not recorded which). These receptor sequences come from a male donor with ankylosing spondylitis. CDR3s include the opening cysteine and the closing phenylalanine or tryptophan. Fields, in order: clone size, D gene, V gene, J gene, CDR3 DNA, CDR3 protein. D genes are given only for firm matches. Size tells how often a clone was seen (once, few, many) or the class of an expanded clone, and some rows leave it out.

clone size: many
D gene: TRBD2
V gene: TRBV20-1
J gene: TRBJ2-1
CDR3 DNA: TGCAGTGCTGCCCCACTAGCGCCTGGGGGCAATGAGCAGTTCTTC
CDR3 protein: CSAAPLAPGGNEQFF

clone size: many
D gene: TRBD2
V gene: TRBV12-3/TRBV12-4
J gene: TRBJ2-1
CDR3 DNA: TGTGCCAGCAGTTGGGGCCTGGGAGGGGAGAAGGAGTTCTTC
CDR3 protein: CASSWGLGGEKEFF

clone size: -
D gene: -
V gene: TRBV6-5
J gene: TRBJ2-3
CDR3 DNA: TGTGCCAGCAGTTACAGTGCACTAGTCGCTACATATACGCAGTATTTT
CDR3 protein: CASSYSALVATYTQYF

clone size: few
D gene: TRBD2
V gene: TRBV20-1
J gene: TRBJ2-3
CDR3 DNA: TGCAGTGCACCCCCCGGGACTAGCGGGGGGTGGGATACGCAGTATTTT
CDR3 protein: CSAPPGTSGGWDTQYF

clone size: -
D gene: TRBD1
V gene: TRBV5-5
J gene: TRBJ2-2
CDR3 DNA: TGTGCCAGCAGCCCTGGGACAGAGAGGAACACCGGGGAGCTGTTTTTT
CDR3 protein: CASSPGTERNTGELFF

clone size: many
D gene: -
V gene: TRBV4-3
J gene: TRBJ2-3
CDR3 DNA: TGCGCCAGCAGCCAACAGTTGCGGGGCGCAGACACGCAGTATTTT
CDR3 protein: CASSQQLRGADTQYF

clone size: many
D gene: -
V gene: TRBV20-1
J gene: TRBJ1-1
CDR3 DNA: TGCAGTGCGCCTATCGGTCCCCCGCGAACTGAAGCTTTCTTT
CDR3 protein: CSAPIGPPRTEAFF

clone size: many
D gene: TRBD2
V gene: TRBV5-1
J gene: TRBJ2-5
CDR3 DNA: TGCGCCAGCAGCTCGGGACTAGCGGGAGGGGAAGAGACCCAGTACTTC
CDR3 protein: CASSSGLAGGEETQYF

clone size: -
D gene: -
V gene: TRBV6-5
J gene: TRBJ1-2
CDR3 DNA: TGTGCCAGCAGTTACCCGGGAAGAGGACGGATCTATGGCTACACCTTC
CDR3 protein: CASSYPGRGRIYGYTF

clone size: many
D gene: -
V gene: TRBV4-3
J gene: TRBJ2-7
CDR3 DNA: TGCGCCAGCAGCGCTACGACCGGATCTGTCCACGAGCAGTACTTC
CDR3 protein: CASSATTGSVHEQYF

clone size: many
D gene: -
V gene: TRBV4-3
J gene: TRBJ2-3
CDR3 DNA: TGCGCCAGCAGCCAAGATTACCCTGAGACGCAGTATTTT
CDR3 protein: CASSQDYPETQYF

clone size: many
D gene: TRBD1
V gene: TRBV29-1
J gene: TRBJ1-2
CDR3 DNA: TGCAGCGTTTTAGCTCCGGGACAGGGGAACTATGGCTACACCTTC
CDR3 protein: CSVLAPGQGNYGYTF

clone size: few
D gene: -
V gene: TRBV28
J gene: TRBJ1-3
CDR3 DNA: TGTGCCAGCAGTTTACCGGGGGGAACCGGAAACACCATATATTTT
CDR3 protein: CASSLPGGTGNTIYF

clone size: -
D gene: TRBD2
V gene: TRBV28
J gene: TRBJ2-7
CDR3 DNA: TGTGCCAGCAGTTTTCCCCCCCTTAGCGGGAGGTACGAGCAGTACTTC
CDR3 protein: CASSFPPLSGRYEQYF

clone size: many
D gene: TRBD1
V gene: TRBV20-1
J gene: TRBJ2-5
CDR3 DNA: TGCAGTGCTAGAAAACCGAGGACAGGCGTGTACCGCCAAGAGACCCAGTACTTC
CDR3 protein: CSARKPRTGVYRQETQYF

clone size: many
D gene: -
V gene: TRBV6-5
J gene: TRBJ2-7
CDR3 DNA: TGTGCCAGCAGTTACTTACGGCTTCGCGGCACCTACGAGCAGTACTTC
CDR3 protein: CASSYLRLRGTYEQYF

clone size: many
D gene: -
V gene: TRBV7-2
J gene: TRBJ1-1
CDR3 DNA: TGTGCCAGCAGGCGCCGGGCCGGGAACACTGAAGCTTTCTTT
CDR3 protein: CASRRRAGNTEAFF

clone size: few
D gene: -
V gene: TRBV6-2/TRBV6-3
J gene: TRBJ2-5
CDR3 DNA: TGTGCCAGCAGTTACTACGGAGGGGAGACCCAGTACTTC
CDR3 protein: CASSYYGGETQYF

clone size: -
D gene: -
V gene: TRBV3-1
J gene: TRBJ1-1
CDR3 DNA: TGTGCCAGCACAGGCCGAGACTTGAACACTGAAGCTTTCTTT
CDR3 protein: CASTGRDLNTEAFF

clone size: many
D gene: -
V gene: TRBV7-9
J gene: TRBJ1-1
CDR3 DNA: TGTGCCAGTTCGGGGGGAAACACTGAAGCTTTCTTT
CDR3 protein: CASSGGNTEAFF

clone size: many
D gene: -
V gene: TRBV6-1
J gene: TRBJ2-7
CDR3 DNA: TGTGCCAGCAGTGAGGGAGGTACAGACGTAAACGAGCAGTACTTC
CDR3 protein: CASSEGGTDVNEQYF

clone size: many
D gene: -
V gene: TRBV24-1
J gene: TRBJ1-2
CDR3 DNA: TGTGCCACCAGTGATCCCAACAGGGCTGGCTACACCTTC
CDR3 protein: CATSDPNRAGYTF